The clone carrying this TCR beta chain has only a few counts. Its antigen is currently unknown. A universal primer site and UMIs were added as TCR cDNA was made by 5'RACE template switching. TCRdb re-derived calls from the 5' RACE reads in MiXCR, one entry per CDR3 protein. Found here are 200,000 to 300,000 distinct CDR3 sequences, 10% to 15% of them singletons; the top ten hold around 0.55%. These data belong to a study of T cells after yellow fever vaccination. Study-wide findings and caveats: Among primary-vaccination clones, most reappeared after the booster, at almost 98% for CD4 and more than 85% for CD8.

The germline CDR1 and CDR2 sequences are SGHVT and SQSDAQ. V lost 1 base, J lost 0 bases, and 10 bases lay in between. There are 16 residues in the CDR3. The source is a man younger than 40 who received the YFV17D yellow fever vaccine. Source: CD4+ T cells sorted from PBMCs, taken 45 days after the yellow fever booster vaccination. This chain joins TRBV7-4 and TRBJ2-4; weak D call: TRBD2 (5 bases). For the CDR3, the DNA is TGTGCCAGCAGCTTAGGGGCTCGGGAAGCCAAAAACATTCAGTACTTC. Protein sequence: CASSLGAREAKNIQYF.